Each of the 23 T cell receptor beta chains below was sequenced from the same sample in a study of shared clonotypes between healthy human individuals. The naive CD8 subset, CD45RO-negative cells positively selected for CCR7, excluded terminally differentiated effector memory CD45RA+ cells. Using immunoSEQ multiplex PCR, the repertoire was profiled, and TCRdb retains in-frame clones only, with some absent. The sample contains around 2,000,000 clones, just over 90% of which appear only once. The sample consisted of naive CD8+ T cells from PBMCs. All receptors derive from a man between 18 and 35 years old in good health. Some clones in this sample may be carry-over from other donors' samples.

V usage is TRBV4-2 and J usage is TRBJ1-2; D gene uncertain. Deletions cut 1 base from V and 3 bases from J, with 12 bases between. In germline, CDR1 is LGHNA, CDR2 YNFKEQ. CDR3 length equals 15 residues. This CDR3 reads CASSQASGIYYGYTF. The CDR3 DNA reads TGTGCCAGCAGCCAAGCGTCCGGGATATACTATGGCTACACCTTC.

The V and J genes are TRBV30 and TRBJ2-7; tentative D call: TRBD2 (5 bases). The CDR3 length is 14 residues. The V and J ends lost 2 bases and 2 bases respectively, with 13 bases between them. Germline-derived CDR1 and CDR2 are GTSNPN and SVGIG (reference sequence). CDR3 nucleotides: TGTGCCTGGAGTAAAGGAGGACCCACCTACGAGCAGTACTTC. This encodes CAWSKGGPTYEQYF. The entire variable domain, with the rest obtained from reference TRBV30 and TRBJ2-7, is as follows: SQTIHQWPATLVQPVGSPLSLECTVEGTSNPNLYWYRQAAGRGLQLLFYSVGIGQISSEVPQNLSASRPQDRQFILSSKKLLLSDSGFYLCAWSKGGPTYEQYFGPGTRLTVT.

The chain combines TRBV7-9 with TRBJ2-2; 8 bases agree with TRBD1. CDR1 is SEHNR and CDR2 is FQNEAQ in the germline V gene (reference sequence). The CDR3 has 15 residues. Trimming removed 5 bases from V and 3 bases from J; junction bases left unmatched: 5. CDR3 sequence reads: CASSPRGPDTGELFF. The CDR3 coding sequence is TGTGCCAGCAGCCCCAGGGGGCCGGACACCGGGGAGCTGTTTTTT. Supplemented by reference TRBV7-9 and TRBJ2-2, the full variable domain reads DTGVSQNPRHKITKRGQNVTFRCDPISEHNRLYWYRQTLGQGPEFLTYFQNEAQLEKSRLLSDRFSAERPKGSFSTLEIQRTEQGDSAMYLCASSPRGPDTGELFFGEGSRLTVL.

The sample holds one count of this clone. The chain is built from TRBV6-5 and TRBJ2-7, with D perhaps TRBD1 or TRBD2 (5 bases each). The V end was cut by 6 bases, the J end by 7 bases, with 13 bases between. Germline CDR1 and CDR2: MNHEY and SVGAGI. This CDR3 has 12 residues. The CDR3 loop is CASRLRGQEQYF. Written as DNA, the CDR3 is TGTGCCAGCAGACTCCGGGGCCAGGAGCAGTACTTC.

The CDR3 here is CASSLEGQGTDTQYF. CDR3 nucleotides: TGTGCCAGCAGCTTAGAAGGGCAGGGAACAGATACGCAGTATTTT. V usage is TRBV7-2 and J usage is TRBJ2-3; a weak D match, TRBD1 (5 bases). V shed 1 base and J shed 3 bases, with 11 bases lying between them. There are 15 residues in the CDR3. CDR1 is SGHTA and CDR2 is FQGNSA in the germline V gene.

The gene calls are TRBV25-1 and TRBJ2-5, with unresolved D. The J call is in doubt because the DNA end fits TRBJ2-7 better. CDR3 length: 14 amino acids. Germline V gene data show CDR1 as MGHDK and CDR2 as SYGVNS. The CDR3 DNA is TGTGCCAGCAGTGAATTGAGGTTCCCCTACGAGCAGTACTTC. The encoded protein is CASSELRFPYEQYF.

This clone was observed once. The CDR3 loop reads CASSQRTGGNPGELFF. The CDR3 DNA reads TGTGCCAGCAGCCAGCGCACGGGGGGAAACCCCGGGGAGCTGTTTTTT. This sequence joins TRBV11-2 and TRBJ2-2, with TRBD2 identical over 7 bases. This CDR3 spans 16 amino acids. The germline V gene encodes CDR1 SGHAT and CDR2 FQNNGV. The J segment lost 6 bases and the V segment lost 5 bases, leaving 12 bases of the junction unmatched.

The V and J genes are TRBV11-3 and TRBJ1-1; D is uncertain. The germline CDR1 and CDR2 sequences are SGHNT and YENEEA. The CDR3 has 13 residues. V was trimmed by 3 bases and J by 1 base, leaving 6 bases between them. For the CDR3, the DNA is TGTGCCAGCAGCTTTCACCCGAACACTGAAGCTTTCTTT. Translation: CASSFHPNTEAFF. Full variable domain (missing parts from reference TRBV11-3 and TRBJ1-1): EAGVVQSPRYKIIEKKQPVAFWCNPISGHNTLYWYLQNLGQGPELLIRYENEEAVDDSQLPKDRFSAERLKGVDSTLKIQPAELGDSAVYLCASSFHPNTEAFFGQGTRLTVV.

The gene calls are TRBV9 and TRBJ2-2; a weak D match, TRBD2 (6 bases). This CDR3 region has 14 residues. The ends were cut back, 0 bases at V and 6 bases at J, with 9 bases in the middle. Germline loops: CDR1 SGDLS, CDR2 YYNGEE. The DNA for the CDR3 is TGTGCCAGCAGCGTAGGGAGGGATCCCGGGGAGCTGTTTTTT. It codes for CASSVGRDPGELFF.

As to this clone: In the same sample, other DNA sequences code for this CDR3. The rearrangement links TRBV9 to TRBJ1-5; D is uncertain. Per germline, CDR1 SGDLS and CDR2 YYNGEE. This CDR3 spans 14 amino acids. Trimming left V 0 bases short and J 4 bases short, with 8 bases between. CDR3 sequence: CASSVGGGNQPQHF. Here the CDR3 DNA reads TGTGCCAGCAGCGTAGGGGGAGGTAATCAGCCCCAGCATTTT.

V and J are TRBV7-9 and TRBJ2-7, with D possibly TRBD2 on 6 matching bases. With 4 bases removed from V and 7 bases from J, the gap between germline ends came to 11 bases. This CDR3 comprises 12 residues. The germline CDR1 and CDR2 sequences are SEHNR and FQNEAQ (reference sequence). CDR3 residues: CASSSTSREQYF. CDR3 sequence (DNA): TGTGCCAGCAGCTCGACTAGTCGGGAGCAGTACTTC. The whole variable domain, remainder taken from reference TRBV7-9 and TRBJ2-7, is DTGVSQNPRHKITKRGQNVTFRCDPISEHNRLYWYRQTLGQGPEFLTYFQNEAQLEKSRLLSDRFSAERPKGSFSTLEIQRTEQGDSAMYLCASSSTSREQYFGPGTRLTVT.

This chain uses TRBV15 with TRBJ2-7, with D possibly matching TRBD2 (5 bases). Germline CDR1 is LNHNV and CDR2 is YYDKDF (reference sequence). The CDR3 extends over 17 amino acids. The germline V and J ends were trimmed by 6 bases and 3 bases, with 24 bases remaining between them. CDR3 DNA: TGTGCCACCAGAGACCCCTCCCCCGGACTGAAAGGCTACGAGCAGTACTTC. Translated: CATRDPSPGLKGYEQYF.

V usage is TRBV27 and J usage is TRBJ2-7; D possibly corresponds to TRBD2 (7 bases). Germline CDR1 reads MNHEY; CDR2 reads SMNVEV (reference sequence). With 4 bases removed from V and 7 bases from J, the gap between germline ends came to 20 bases. The CDR3 is 15 amino acids. The CDR3 loop reads CASSWGASGDSEQYF. CDR3 nucleotides: TGTGCCAGCAGTTGGGGGGCTAGCGGAGACTCGGAGCAGTACTTC.

This chain connects TRBV28 to TRBJ1-2; D is uncertain. Germline loops: CDR1 MDHEN, CDR2 SYDVKM. The CDR3 is 18 residues long. Trimming shortened V by 5 bases and J by 0 bases, and 22 bases separated the two germline ends. The CDR3 DNA reads TGTGCCAGCAGTCGTCCCCACCCCAAGACGCGGGCTAACTATGGCTACACCTTC. This sequence encodes CASSRPHPKTRANYGYTF.

This clone was counted a few times. The chain employs TRBV30 and TRBJ1-1; 8 bases line up with TRBD1. The CDR3 totals 14 residues. The germline V gene has CDR1 GTSNPN and CDR2 SVGIG (reference sequence). V lost 3 bases and J lost 3; bases outside the gene matches: 6. CDR3 in amino acids: CAWSLGQGYTEAFF. The CDR3 coding sequence is TGTGCCTGGAGCCTCGGACAGGGCTACACTGAAGCTTTCTTT.

A few counts support this clone. This chain links TRBV4-1 with TRBJ1-5, with D maybe TRBD1 (6 bases). V was trimmed by 2 bases and J by 4 bases, leaving 12 bases between them. CDR1 and CDR2 (germline): MGHRA, YSYEKL. The CDR3 is 15 residues long. The CDR3 region is CASSQPGHINQPQHF. CDR3 in DNA: TGCGCCAGCAGCCAACCGGGACACATAAATCAGCCCCAGCATTTT.

The chain has TRBV19 and TRBJ2-2, with 7 bases matching TRBD2. The CDR3 is made up of 11 amino acids. The J segment lost 9 bases and the V segment lost 9 bases, leaving 4 bases of the junction unmatched. Germline loops: CDR1 LNHDA, CDR2 SQIVND (reference sequence). The CDR3: CASWGGRELFF. Here the CDR3 DNA reads TGTGCCAGCTGGGGAGGGCGGGAGCTGTTTTTT. The variable domain in full, completed from reference TRBV19 and TRBJ2-2, reads DGGITQSPKYLFRKEGQNVTLSCEQNLNHDAMYWYRQDPGQGLRLIYYSQIVNDFQKGDIAEGYSVSREKKESFPLTVTSAQKNPTAFYLCASWGGRELFFGEGSRLTVL.

V is TRBV30 and J is TRBJ1-2; 7 nucleotides match TRBD1. With 5 bases clipped from V and 8 bases from J, the junction kept 5 bases outside the gene matches. CDR1 is GTSNPN and CDR2 is SVGIG in the germline V gene (reference sequence). The CDR3 sequence is 11 residues long. In DNA form, the CDR3 reads TGTGCCTGGGACAGGGAAGCAGGCTACACCTTC. It codes for CAWDREAGYTF.

The chain carries TRBV6-5 and TRBJ1-1, with D possibly matching TRBD1 (6 bases). Germline V CDR1 and CDR2: MNHEY, SVGAGI. This CDR3 has 13 residues. Deletions cut 6 bases from V and 2 bases from J, with 10 bases between. CDR3: CASRGTPNTEAFF. The CDR3 DNA is TGTGCCAGCAGAGGGACACCTAACACTGAAGCTTTCTTT.

The rearrangement uses TRBV7-8 and TRBJ2-7; D unclear. The V gene lost 0 bases and the J gene lost 0 bases, with 18 bases spanning the gap. In germline, CDR1 is SGHVS, CDR2 FQNEAQ. The CDR3 extends over 18 amino acids. This CDR3 is CASSLALLGSRSSYEQYF. The DNA for the CDR3 is TGTGCCAGCAGCTTAGCGCTTCTGGGCTCCCGGAGCTCCTACGAGCAGTACTTC.

This chain uses TRBV5-1 with TRBJ1-4; no definite D call. Trimming removed 0 bases from V and 4 bases from J, with 13 bases in between. This CDR3 comprises 16 residues. Per the germline V gene, CDR1 is SGHRS and CDR2 is YFSETQ. CDR3 sequence reads: CASSLGAWVLNEKLFF. The CDR3 nucleotides read TGCGCCAGCAGCTTGGGGGCGTGGGTCCTTAATGAAAAACTGTTTTTT. The full variable domain, rest sourced from reference TRBV5-1 and TRBJ1-4, is KAGVTQTPRYLIKTRGQQVTLSCSPISGHRSVSWYQQTPGQGLQFLFEYFSETQRNKGNFPGRFSGRQFSNSRSEMNVSTLELGDSALYLCASSLGAWVLNEKLFFGSGTQLSVL.

The gene calls are TRBV6-1 and TRBJ1-1; tentatively, D is TRBD1 (5 bases). This CDR3 is built from 17 residues. The ends were cut back, 2 bases at V and 1 base at J, with 17 bases in the middle. Germline CDR1 MNHNS, CDR2 SASEGT. CDR3 protein: CASSEQGYVLTNTEAFF. CDR3 sequence (DNA): TGTGCCAGCAGTGAACAGGGATACGTCTTAACGAACACTGAAGCTTTCTTT.

The chain is built from TRBV10-3 and TRBJ1-1; D is uncertain. Germline assignment: CDR1 ENHRY and CDR2 SYGVKD. This CDR3 comprises 12 residues. Trimming took 3 bases from V and 6 from J, leaving 8 bases between them. The DNA of the CDR3 is TGTGCCATCAGTGAAGTAGGCGCTGAAGCTTTCTTT. It is translated as CAISEVGAEAFF.